This T cell receptor (beta chain) stems from a study of blood T cell repertoires in COVID-19. Overall study: Nucleic acid was either cDNA or gDNA, and it came from T cells, B-cell-depleted T cells, or PBMCs.

Original data processing: Reference gene primer amplification gave nucleated cell count estimates. Only in-frame clones appear in the TCRdb table, and some are missing; sequencing was by immunoSEQ multiplex PCR. V, J and clone size were drawn from that table, and D and trimming were deduced from the DNA. The sample yields around 230,000 clones, 81% seen once. The CDR3 covers 16 residues. Germline assignment: CDR1 MNHEY and CDR2 SVGAGI. Trimming took 2 bases from V and 2 from J; bases not matched to a gene: 6. The chain carries TRBV6-5 and TRBJ2-1, with TRBD1 matching 7 bases. Sample: peripheral blood. This clonotype was sampled from a woman older than 75 with acute or convalescent COVID-19. CDR3 DNA sequence: TGTGCCAGCAGTTACGAGGGGGCAACTACCTACAATGAGCAGTTCTTC. This gives the protein CASSYEGATTYNEQFF.